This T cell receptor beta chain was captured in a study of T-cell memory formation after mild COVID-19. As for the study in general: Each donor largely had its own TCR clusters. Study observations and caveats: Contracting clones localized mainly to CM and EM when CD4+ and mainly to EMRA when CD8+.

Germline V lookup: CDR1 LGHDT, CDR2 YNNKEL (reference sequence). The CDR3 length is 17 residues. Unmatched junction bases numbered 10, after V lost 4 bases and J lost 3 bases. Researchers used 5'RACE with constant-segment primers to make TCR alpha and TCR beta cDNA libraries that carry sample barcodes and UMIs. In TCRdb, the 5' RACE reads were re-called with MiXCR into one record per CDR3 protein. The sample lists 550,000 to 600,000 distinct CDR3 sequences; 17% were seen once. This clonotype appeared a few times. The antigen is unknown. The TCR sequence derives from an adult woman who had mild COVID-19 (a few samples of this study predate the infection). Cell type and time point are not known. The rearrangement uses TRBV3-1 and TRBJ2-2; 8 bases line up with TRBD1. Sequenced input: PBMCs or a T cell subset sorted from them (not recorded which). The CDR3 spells CASSRRPGTGYTGELFF. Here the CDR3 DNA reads TGTGCCAGCAGCCGACGACCCGGGACAGGCTACACCGGGGAGCTGTTTTTT.